A single sample is the source of the 16 T cell receptor beta chains below, sequenced in a study of T cell repertoires in cytomegalovirus infection. TCRdb processed the reads anew with MiXCR; each CDR3 protein has one entry. Here the sample spans about 830,000 distinct CDR3 sequences, approximately 32% being singletons. Their antigens remain unidentified. The sequencing used cultured CD8+ T cells from PBMCs, collected from culture after CMV antigen stimulation. The source of these receptors is a human donor in good health (CMV status not recorded). Some clones in this sample may be carry-over from other donors' samples.

This sequence joins TRBV20-1 and TRBJ2-2; weak D call: TRBD1 (6 bases). Trimming left V 5 bases short and J 5 bases short, with 18 bases between. Germline loops: CDR1 DFQATT, CDR2 SNEGSKA (reference sequence). The CDR3 spans 15 residues. The CDR3 DNA sequence: TGCAGTGCTTTCCTCCCGGGACACCAAACCGGGGAGCTGTTTTTT. Translating it yields CSAFLPGHQTGELFF.

This clonotype was recorded a few times. The chain couples TRBV19 to TRBJ1-5; 8 bases fit TRBD1. Germline CDR1 LNHDA, CDR2 SQIVND (reference sequence). The CDR3 length is 19 residues. V gave up 6 bases and J gave up 0 bases; unmatched junction bases: 16. The CDR3 spells CASREPPGQAPYSNQPQHF. CDR3 sequence (DNA): TGTGCCAGTAGAGAACCACCGGGACAGGCACCTTATAGCAATCAGCCCCAGCATTTT.

This clonotype was counted between two and nine times. The J gene is TRBJ1-6, the V gene TRBV15; no clear D gene. Germline V gene sequence: CDR1 LNHNV, CDR2 YYDKDF (reference sequence). V was pared by 9 bases and J by 6 bases, with 18 bases between. The CDR3 totals 15 residues. The CDR3 here is CATQDGGRFNSPLHF. DNA of the CDR3: TGTGCCACTCAAGACGGAGGCCGATTTAATTCACCCCTCCACTTT.

A few counts support this clonotype. CDR3 sequence reads: CASSFAGKTGELFF. The CDR3, as DNA: TGTGCCAGCAGTTTTGCAGGGAAAACCGGGGAGCTGTTTTTT. The chain is built from TRBV27 and TRBJ2-2; D is perhaps TRBD1 (5 bases). This CDR3 spans 14 amino acids. Trimming took off 3 bases at V and 5 bases at J, with 10 bases between the two ends. Germline V gene lookup returns CDR1 MNHEY and CDR2 SMNVEV (reference sequence).

The V gene is TRBV6-2 or TRBV6-3, the J gene TRBJ1-2; maybe TRBD1 (5 bases). This CDR3 is built from 14 residues. Trimming shortened V by 6 bases and J by 10 bases, and 21 bases separated the two germline ends. From germline, CDR1 is MNHEY and CDR2 SVGEGT. The CDR3 reads CASSPSGTALDYTF. The CDR3 nucleotides are TGTGCCAGCAGCCCAAGTGGGACGGCCCTCGACTACACCTTC.

On this clonotype: It may be a read error: a sequence one base away is much more abundant. This chain joins TRBV7-9 and TRBJ2-2; D gene ambiguous. This CDR3 is 16 amino acids long. V was pared by 5 bases and J by 2 bases, with 15 bases between. Looked up from germline, CDR1 is SEHNR and CDR2 is FQNEAQ (reference sequence). The CDR3 sequence: CASSLYTLSNTGELFF. The CDR3 DNA follows: TGTGCCAGCAGCCTATACACCCTCAGCAACACCGGGGAGCTGTTTTTT.

This clonotype was found many times. The CDR3 coding sequence is TGCGCCAGCAGCCCCGGACTTATAGAAACAGATACGCAGTATTTT. It specifies CASSPGLIETDTQYF. The rearrangement joins TRBV4-3 to TRBJ2-3; a possible D gene is TRBD2 (5 bases). CDR3 length: 15 residues. The V gene's germline CDR1 is LGHNA and CDR2 YSLEER. Trimming removed 4 bases at V and 3 bases at J, with 14 bases between.

This clonotype was found once. This clone may be a read error of a much larger clone one base away. The CDR3 carries no conserved terminal phenylalanine or tryptophan, so it likely arises from a read error. The rearrangement links TRBV7-6 to TRBJ2-5, with 7 bases aligning to TRBD1. Germline V CDR1 and CDR2: SGHVS, FNYEAQ. Trimming cost V 0 bases and J 4 bases; bases outside gene matches: 8. The CDR3 has 16 amino acids. The CDR3 sequence is CASSLAQGEYAETQYS. The CDR3, as DNA: TGTGCCAGCAGCTTAGCGCAGGGGGAATATGCAGAGACCCAGTACTCC.

The chain couples TRBV20-1 to TRBJ2-7; 9 bases align to TRBD1. V trimming: 2 bases; J trimming: 3 bases; junction bases outside the gene matches: 8. Germline CDR1 DFQATT, CDR2 SNEGSKA (reference sequence). The CDR3 is 15 residues long. CDR3 bases: TGCAGTGCTAGACCAGCAGGGACAGGGCTCTACGAGCAGTACTTC. This sequence encodes CSARPAGTGLYEQYF.

This clonotype came up many times. The gene calls are TRBV7-8 and TRBJ1-4; no reliable D call. The CDR3 has 15 amino acids. CDR1 is SGHVS and CDR2 is FQNEAQ in the germline V gene. Trimming stripped 2 bases from V and 4 bases from J, with 11 bases between. Written as DNA, the CDR3 is TGTGCCAGCAGCTTAACGACGGATTATAATGAAAAACTGTTTTTT. This encodes CASSLTTDYNEKLFF.

This clonotype was counted many times. The genes are TRBV7-6 and TRBJ1-5; 7 nucleotides agree with TRBD1. The germline CDR1 and CDR2 sequences are SGHVS and FNYEAQ. V shed 1 base and J 8 bases; nucleotides not matched to a gene: 8. There are 15 residues in the CDR3. The CDR3 loop is CASSLGPGGEKPQHF. CDR3 nucleotide sequence: TGTGCCAGCAGCTTAGGGCCAGGGGGTGAGAAGCCCCAGCATTTT.

Of note for this clonotype: The germline gene is not matched at one end of the junction; a read error may be the cause. The chain is built from TRBV7-8 and TRBJ1-2; 9 bases line up with TRBD1. This CDR3 has 14 residues. Germline V gene sequence: CDR1 SGHVS, CDR2 FQNEAQ. CDR3 sequence: CASSFDRGNYGYSF. In nucleotides, the CDR3 is TGTGCCAGCAGCTTTGACAGGGGGAACTATGGCTACTCCTTC.

This clonotype was seen a few times. The chain links TRBV27 to TRBJ2-1, with TRBD1 matching 7 bases. The J segment lost 3 bases and the V segment lost 5 bases, leaving 7 bases of the junction unmatched. CDR1 and CDR2 from the germline V gene are MNHEY and SMNVEV (reference sequence). The CDR3 is 15 residues long. This CDR3 is CASSDTGEYYNEQFF. The CDR3 bases are TGTGCCAGCAGTGATACAGGGGAATACTACAATGAGCAGTTCTTC.

This clonotype has ten or more counts. The chain couples TRBV7-8 to TRBJ2-7; D possibly matches TRBD1 or TRBD2 (7 bases each). V shed 1 base and J shed 4 bases, with 14 bases lying between them. The CDR3 extends over 15 amino acids. Per germline, CDR1 SGHVS and CDR2 FQNEAQ. CDR3: CASSLDQGGWYEQYF. The CDR3 DNA sequence: TGTGCCAGCAGCTTAGATCAGGGGGGGTGGTACGAGCAGTACTTC. Full variable domain (missing parts from reference TRBV7-8 and TRBJ2-7): GAGVSQSPRYKVAKRGQDVALRCDPISGHVSLFWYQQALGQGPEFLTYFQNEAQLDKSGLPSDRFFAERPEGSVSTLKIQRTQQEDSAVYLCASSLDQGGWYEQYFGPGTRLTVT.

The chain carries TRBV6-5 and TRBJ1-1; D is unclear. The CDR3 loop spans 13 amino acids. CDR1 is MNHEY, CDR2 SVGAGI, per germline. V lost 6 bases, J lost 5 bases, and 13 bases lay in between. The CDR3 is CASSRDGVTEAFF. CDR3 bases: TGTGCCAGCAGCCGGGATGGGGTGACTGAAGCTTTCTTT.

The chain is built from TRBV4-3 and TRBJ2-3, with D perhaps TRBD1 (6 bases). The germline V gene encodes CDR1 LGHNA and CDR2 YSLEER. This CDR3 is built from 16 residues. Deletions cut 0 bases from V and 2 bases from J, with 12 bases between. The CDR3 sequence is CASSQEQGFATDTQYF. In DNA, the CDR3 is TGCGCCAGCAGCCAAGAACAGGGTTTCGCCACAGATACGCAGTATTTT.